This is a list of T cell receptor beta chains from one sample in a study of early T cells in non-severe SARS-CoV-2 infection. Via MiXCR, TCRdb re-called the 5' RACE reads, giving one row per CDR3 protein. This sample has roughly 110,000 distinct CDR3 sequences, with 11% found just once. Sequenced material: whole blood. All receptors come from an adult who was a healthcare worker with PCR-confirmed SARS-CoV-2 infection or an uninfected control (not recorded which). Each CDR3 is given with its conserved first and last residue. D genes are given only for firm matches. Size is omitted from some rows. Given values are once, few, many or a class for expanded clones.

d_call j_call clone_size v_call cdr3_nt cdr3_aa
- TRBJ2-7 many TRBV18 TGTGCCAGCTCACCACGGACAGACGAGCAGTACTTC CASSPRTDEQYF
TRBD1 TRBJ2-5 many TRBV7-2 TGTGCCAGCAGCGTTTACGCCGGGACAGGGGGAGAGACCCAGTACTTC CASSVYAGTGGETQYF
- TRBJ2-7 few TRBV20-1 TGCAGTGCTAGAGATATACTAGCAACCTACGAGCAGTACTTC CSARDILATYEQYF
TRBD1 TRBJ2-1 - TRBV6-2/TRBV6-3 TGTGCCAGCAGTCAGAGACAGGGGACATTTGAGCAGTTCTTC CASSQRQGTFEQFF
- TRBJ2-3 - TRBV28 TGTGCCAGCAGTTTATCGGCGGGCCCAGATACGCAGTATTTT CASSLSAGPDTQYF
- TRBJ2-1 few TRBV18 TGTGCCAGCTCACTCCAAACACAGGGTCAGAGCTCCTACAATGAGCAGTTCTTC CASSLQTQGQSSYNEQFF
- TRBJ2-1 many TRBV20-1 TGCAGTGCTAGGGCAGGTGGAAATGAGCAGTTCTTC CSARAGGNEQFF
- TRBJ1-2 many TRBV28 TGTGCCAGCAGTTTACAGCGAAGGGGGTTCTATGGCTACACCTTC CASSLQRRGFYGYTF
TRBD2 TRBJ2-1 many TRBV15 TGTGCCACCAGCAGAGAGCTGACTAGCGGGAGCGATGAGCAGTTCTTC CATSRELTSGSDEQFF
TRBD2 TRBJ2-7 many TRBV5-1 TGCGCCAGCAGCTGCCGGAGGTCCGGTTCTAGCGGGCCAAACTCCTACGAGCAGTACTTC CASSCRRSGSSGPNSYEQYF
- TRBJ2-7 few TRBV2 TGTGCCAGCAGTGAATCCCTACTCCCACCAGGGAATCAGTACTTC CASSESLLPPGNQYF
- TRBJ1-5 - TRBV28 TGTGCCAGCATCACGGGGGGTGGTGATCAGCCCCAGCATTTT CASITGGGDQPQHF
- TRBJ2-1 many TRBV11-2 TGTGCCAGCAGCTCACCGGGCGGCTACCTCTCCTACAATGAGCAGTTCTTC CASSSPGGYLSYNEQFF
- TRBJ2-7 - TRBV7-9 TGTGCCAGCAGCTTAGGACCGGGACTGACGTCGTACGAGCAGTACTTC CASSLGPGLTSYEQYF